These 20 T cell receptor beta chains were all obtained from the same sample, sequenced in a study of Tregs in tolerant kidney transplant recipients. This table comes from immunoSEQ multiplex PCR, and its TCRdb copy is limited to in-frame clones, with some not included. The sample contains 35,000 to 55,000 clones, about 90% of which appear only once. The sample consisted of Tregs from blood. These receptors all stem from a human donor in good health.

The count of this clone is one. V usage is TRBV29-1 and J usage is TRBJ2-1; 7 bases are shared with TRBD1. The CDR3 runs 13 residues. CDR1 is SQVTM, CDR2 ANQGSEA, per germline. V shed 7 bases and J 12 bases; nucleotides not matched to a gene: 15. CDR3 sequence reads: CSAGGRGQVWQFF. Written as DNA, the CDR3 is TGCAGCGCTGGAGGAAGGGGGCAGGTATGGCAGTTCTTC.

V gene TRBV6-4 combines with J gene TRBJ2-3; 11 bases agree with TRBD2. J was trimmed by 8 bases and V by 0 bases; bases with no gene match: 4. CDR1 and CDR2 (germline): MRHNA, SNTAGT. CDR3 size: 15 residues. CDR3 DNA: TGTGCCAGCAGTGACTCGTCTAGCGGGGGGAGTACGCAGTATTTT. It translates to CASSDSSSGGSTQYF.

The gene calls are TRBV10-3 and TRBJ1-6; a possible D gene is TRBD1 (5 bases). Per the germline V gene, CDR1 is ENHRY and CDR2 is SYGVKD. Trimming stripped 6 bases from V and 7 bases from J, with 13 bases between. This CDR3 region has 14 residues. DNA for the CDR3: TGTGCCATCAGAGGGGAAAGCTCAAATTCACCCCTCCACTTT. Amino acid sequence: CAIRGESSNSPLHF.

To note about this clone: One junction end disagrees with the germline gene, perhaps due to a read error. The V call is TRBV6-5, the J call TRBJ2-5; 9 bases agree with TRBD2. Germline V gene lookup returns CDR1 MNHEY and CDR2 SVGAGI. The CDR3 has 13 amino acids. In DNA form, the CDR3 reads TGTGCCAGCACTTACCCAGCGGGAGGGACCCAGTACTTC. Amino acid sequence: CASTYPAGGTQYF.

The chain combines TRBV30 with TRBJ2-5, with D possibly being TRBD1 (5 bases). Germline CDR1 is GTSNPN and CDR2 is SVGIG (reference sequence). V was cut by 0 bases and J by 1 base, with 12 bases left in between. The length of the CDR3 is 15 residues. CDR3 coding DNA: TGTGCCTGGAGTGTAAGGGGCAGGTCCCAAGAGACCCAGTACTTC. Protein product: CAWSVRGRSQETQYF.

The chain uses TRBV5-6 and TRBJ1-2; possible D gene TRBD1, 5 bases. Trimming pared 7 bases from V and 3 bases from J, leaving 19 bases between. CDR3 length: 15 amino acids. The germline V gene has CDR1 SGHDT and CDR2 YYEEEE. The CDR3 protein is CASGRAGWDYYGYTF. CDR3 nucleotides: TGTGCCAGCGGCCGGGCAGGGTGGGATTACTATGGCTACACCTTC. The whole variable domain, remainder taken from reference TRBV5-6 and TRBJ1-2, is DAGVTQSPTHLIKTRGQQVTLRCSPKSGHDTVSWYQQALGQGPQFIFQYYEEEERQRGNFPDRFSGHQFPNYSSELNVNALLLGDSALYLCASGRAGWDYYGYTFGSGTRLTVV.

The CDR3 DNA reads as TGTGCCAGCAGCTTAGCTAGCGCCTTCGTCAATGAGCAGTTCTTC. Translated, it gives CASSLASAFVNEQFF. This rearrangement joins TRBV7-3 to TRBJ2-1; a weak D match, TRBD2 (6 bases). Per the germline V gene, CDR1 is SGHTA and CDR2 is FQGTGA. The CDR3 totals 15 residues. The V gene lost 2 bases and the J gene lost 6 bases, with 14 bases spanning the gap.

The chain has TRBV21-1 and TRBJ2-1; the DNA was not used to check the table's D call, TRBD1. TRBV21-1 is annotated as a pseudogene. The CDR3 sequence is 15 residues long. CDR3 sequence reads: CASSIPDNSYNEQFF. The CDR3 bases are TGTGCCAGCAGCATCCCGGACAACTCCTACAATGAGCAGTTCTTC.

V gene TRBV13 combines with J gene TRBJ2-7, with 9 bases identical to TRBD1. V shed 5 bases, J shed 4 bases, and the junction held 3 bases outside the gene matches. Germline-derived CDR1 and CDR2 are PRHDT and FYEKMQ (reference sequence). This CDR3 has 13 amino acids. The CDR3 DNA is TGTGCCAGCAGCCTGACAGGGGGGTACGAGCAGTACTTC. Protein product: CASSLTGGYEQYF.

The chain is built from TRBV5-1 and TRBJ2-7, with 8 nucleotides matching TRBD1. V was clipped by 0 bases and J by 3 bases; unmatched bases: 5. CDR3 length: 15 residues. In germline, CDR1 is SGHRS, CDR2 YFSETQ. The CDR3: CASSLGPDRGYEQYF. In DNA form, the CDR3 reads TGCGCCAGCAGCTTGGGGCCCGACAGGGGCTACGAGCAGTACTTC.

The rearrangement links TRBV11-2 to TRBJ2-6; D ambiguous. The ends were cut back, 3 bases at V and 2 bases at J, with 2 bases in the middle. This CDR3 spans 13 amino acids. In germline, CDR1 is SGHAT, CDR2 FQNNGV. The CDR3 loop reads CASSFAGANVLTF. In nucleotides, the CDR3 is TGTGCCAGCAGCTTTGCTGGGGCCAACGTCCTGACTTTC. Looking up the rest from reference TRBV11-2 and TRBJ2-6 gives the full variable domain: EAGVAQSPRYKIIEKRQSVAFWCNPISGHATLYWYQQILGQGPKLLIQFQNNGVVDDSQLPKDRFSAERLKGVDSTLKIQPAKLEDSAVYLCASSFAGANVLTFGAGSRLTVL.

The genes are TRBV7-9 and TRBJ1-2; TRBD1 matches at 8 bases. The junction had 15 bases not matched to a gene; V was cut back by 5 bases and J by 7 bases. Per germline, CDR1 SEHNR and CDR2 FQNEAQ (reference sequence). The CDR3 covers 16 residues. The CDR3 nucleotides read TGTGCCAGCAGCCACACGCCGGACAGGGCATGGACTGGCTACACCTTC. It translates to CASSHTPDRAWTGYTF. The whole variable domain, filled in from reference TRBV7-9 and TRBJ1-2, reads DTGVSQNPRHKITKRGQNVTFRCDPISEHNRLYWYRQTLGQGPEFLTYFQNEAQLEKSRLLSDRFSAERPKGSFSTLEIQRTEQGDSAMYLCASSHTPDRAWTGYTFGSGTRLTVV.

The chain has TRBV6-5 and TRBJ2-5; D is undetermined. The length of the CDR3 is 12 residues. V was cut by 5 bases and J by 5 bases, with 9 bases left in between. Germline values: CDR1 MNHEY, CDR2 SVGAGI. The CDR3 coding sequence is TGTGCCAGCAGTCCCCAAGCTGAGACCCAGTACTTC. Translating it yields CASSPQAETQYF.

The chain is built from TRBV11-2 and TRBJ1-1; D gene ambiguous. The CDR3 totals 15 residues. CDR1 and CDR2 (germline): SGHAT, FQNNGV. The germline V and J ends were trimmed by 3 bases and 3 bases, with 14 bases remaining between them. CDR3: CASSLSSVLDTEAFF. The CDR3 DNA reads as TGTGCCAGCAGCTTGTCCTCGGTTCTAGACACTGAAGCTTTCTTT.

The genes are TRBV2 and TRBJ1-1, with D possibly matching TRBD1 (6 bases). The germline V gene has CDR1 SNHLY and CDR2 FYNNEI. V dropped 2 bases and J dropped 0 bases, with 13 bases sitting between them. The CDR3 spans 16 residues. CDR3 DNA: TGTGCCAGCAGTGAAAAAGGGACATGGATGAACACTGAAGCTTTCTTT. Protein product: CASSEKGTWMNTEAFF.

This clone was found once. The chain employs TRBV6-1 and TRBJ1-1; tentatively, D is TRBD1 (6 bases). Trimming left V 2 bases short and J 0 bases short, with 19 bases between. Germline lookup yields CDR1 MNHNS and CDR2 SASEGT. This CDR3 region has 18 residues. As DNA, the CDR3 is TGTGCCAGCAGTGAATTGCGGACAGCCAAAGGGATGAACACTGAAGCTTTCTTT. Translated: CASSELRTAKGMNTEAFF.

J is TRBJ2-1 and V is TRBV29-1; 16 positions match TRBD2. Germline V gene lookup returns CDR1 SQVTM and CDR2 ANQGSEA. With V trimmed by 6 bases and J by 9 bases, 5 bases remained unmatched. The CDR3 consists of 14 residues. For the CDR3, the DNA is TGCAGCGTCGCGGGACTAGCGGGAGGGTTTGAGCAGTTCTTC. It encodes CSVAGLAGGFEQFF.

The genes are TRBV7-2 and TRBJ1-5; D possibly corresponds to TRBD1 (5 bases). Trimming pared 3 bases from V and 3 bases from J, leaving 12 bases between. The CDR3 is made up of 15 amino acids. Germline lookup yields CDR1 SGHTA and CDR2 FQGNSA. The CDR3 reads CASSFGGGINQPQHF. For the CDR3, the DNA is TGTGCCAGCAGCTTCGGGGGGGGAATCAATCAGCCCCAGCATTTT.

The chain is built from TRBV7-9 and TRBJ1-1; D remains unclear. From germline, CDR1 is SEHNR and CDR2 FQNEAQ (reference sequence). V gave up 2 bases and J gave up 10 bases, with 14 bases separating them. The CDR3 spans 13 residues. In nucleotides, the CDR3 is TGTGCCAGCAGCTTACCCCCGGACCTTCGAGCTTTCTTT. Its protein product is CASSLPPDLRAFF.

The V and J genes are TRBV5-1 and TRBJ1-4; D is ambiguous. Germline V gene lookup returns CDR1 SGHRS and CDR2 YFSETQ. With 0 bases removed from V and 4 bases from J, the gap between germline ends came to 7 bases. This CDR3 comprises 14 residues. The CDR3 loop reads CASSLAKNNEKLFF. CDR3 sequence (DNA): TGCGCCAGCAGCTTGGCCAAGAATAATGAAAAACTGTTTTTT.